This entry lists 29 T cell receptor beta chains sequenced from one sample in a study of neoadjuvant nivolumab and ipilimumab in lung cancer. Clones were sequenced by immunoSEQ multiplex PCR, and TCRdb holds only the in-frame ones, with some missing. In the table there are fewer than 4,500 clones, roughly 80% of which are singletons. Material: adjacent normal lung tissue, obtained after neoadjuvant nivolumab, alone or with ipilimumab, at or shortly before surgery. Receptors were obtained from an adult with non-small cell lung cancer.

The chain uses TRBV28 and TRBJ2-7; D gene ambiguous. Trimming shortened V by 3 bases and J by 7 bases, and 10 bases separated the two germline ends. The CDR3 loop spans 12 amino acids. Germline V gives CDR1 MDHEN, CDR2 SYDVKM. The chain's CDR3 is CASSLLGKEQYF. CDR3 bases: TGTGCCAGCAGTTTGTTAGGGAAAGAGCAGTACTTC.

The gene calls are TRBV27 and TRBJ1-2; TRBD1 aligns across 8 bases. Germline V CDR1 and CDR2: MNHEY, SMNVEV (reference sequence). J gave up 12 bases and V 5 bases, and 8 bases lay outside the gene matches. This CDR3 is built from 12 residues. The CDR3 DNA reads TGTGCCAGCAGTCCCAACGGACAGGGTAACACCTTC. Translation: CASSPNGQGNTF.

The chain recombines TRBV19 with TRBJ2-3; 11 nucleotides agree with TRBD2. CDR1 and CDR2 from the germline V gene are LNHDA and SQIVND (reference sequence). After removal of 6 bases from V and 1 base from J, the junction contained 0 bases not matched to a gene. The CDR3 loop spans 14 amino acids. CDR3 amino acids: CASRTSGGTDTQYF. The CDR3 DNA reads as TGTGCCAGTAGGACTAGCGGGGGCACAGATACGCAGTATTTT.

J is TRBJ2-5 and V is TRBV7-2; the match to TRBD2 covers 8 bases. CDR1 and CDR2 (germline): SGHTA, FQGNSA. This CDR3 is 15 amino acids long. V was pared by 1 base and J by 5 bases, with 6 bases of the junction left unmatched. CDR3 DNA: TGTGCCAGCAGCTTAGGCTCTAGCGGGCCCGAGACCCAGTACTTC. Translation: CASSLGSSGPETQYF.

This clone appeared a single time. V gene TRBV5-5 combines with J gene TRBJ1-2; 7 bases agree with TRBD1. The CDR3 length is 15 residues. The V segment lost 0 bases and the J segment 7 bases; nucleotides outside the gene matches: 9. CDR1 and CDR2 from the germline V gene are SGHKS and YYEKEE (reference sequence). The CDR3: CASSLVRTGDSGYTF. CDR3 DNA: TGTGCCAGCAGCTTGGTCCGCACAGGGGATAGTGGCTACACCTTC.

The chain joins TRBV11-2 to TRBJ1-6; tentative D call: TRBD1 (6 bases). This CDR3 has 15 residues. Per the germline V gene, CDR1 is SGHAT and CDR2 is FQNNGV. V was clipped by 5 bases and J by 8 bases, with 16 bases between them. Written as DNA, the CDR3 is TGTGCCAGCAGCGATCAGACAGGACCCTATTCACCCCTCCACTTT. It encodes CASSDQTGPYSPLHF.

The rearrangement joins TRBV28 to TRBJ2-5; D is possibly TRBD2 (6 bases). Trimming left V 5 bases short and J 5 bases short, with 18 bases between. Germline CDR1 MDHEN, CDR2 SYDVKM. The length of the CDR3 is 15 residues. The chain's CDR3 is CASSPSRRVKETQYF. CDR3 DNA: TGTGCCAGCAGTCCCTCGCGGAGGGTCAAGGAGACCCAGTACTTC.

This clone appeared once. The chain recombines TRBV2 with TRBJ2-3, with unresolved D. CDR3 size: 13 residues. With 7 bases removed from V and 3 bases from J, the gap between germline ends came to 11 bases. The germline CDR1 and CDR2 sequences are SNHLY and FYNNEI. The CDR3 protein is CASTLLKTDTQYF. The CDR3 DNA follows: TGTGCCAGCACCCTCCTAAAGACAGATACGCAGTATTTT.

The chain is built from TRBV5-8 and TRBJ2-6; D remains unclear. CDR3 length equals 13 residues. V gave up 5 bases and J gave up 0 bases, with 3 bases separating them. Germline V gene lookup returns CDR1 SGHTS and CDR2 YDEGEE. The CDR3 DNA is TGTGCCAGCAGAAGCTCTGGGGCCAACGTCCTGACTTTC. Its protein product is CASRSSGANVLTF.

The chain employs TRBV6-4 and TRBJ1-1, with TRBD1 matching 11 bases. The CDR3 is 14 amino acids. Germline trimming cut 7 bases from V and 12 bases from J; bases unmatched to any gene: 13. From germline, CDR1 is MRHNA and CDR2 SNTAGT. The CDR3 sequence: CASTATPGQGETFF. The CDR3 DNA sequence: TGTGCCAGCACCGCCACCCCGGGACAGGGGGAAACTTTCTTT.

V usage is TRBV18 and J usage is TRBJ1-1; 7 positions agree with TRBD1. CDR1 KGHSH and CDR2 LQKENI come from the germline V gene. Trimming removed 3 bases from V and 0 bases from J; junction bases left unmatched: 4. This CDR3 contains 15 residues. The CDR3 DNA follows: TGTGCCAGCTCACCTTTACAGGGGATGAACACTGAAGCTTTCTTT. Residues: CASSPLQGMNTEAFF.

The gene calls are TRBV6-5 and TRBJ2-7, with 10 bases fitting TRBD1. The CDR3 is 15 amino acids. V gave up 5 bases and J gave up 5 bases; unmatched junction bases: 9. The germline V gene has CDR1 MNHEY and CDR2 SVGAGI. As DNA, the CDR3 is TGTGCCAGCAGTCCGACAGGGGGCCATCGGCACGAGCAGTACGTC. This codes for CASSPTGGHRHEQYV.

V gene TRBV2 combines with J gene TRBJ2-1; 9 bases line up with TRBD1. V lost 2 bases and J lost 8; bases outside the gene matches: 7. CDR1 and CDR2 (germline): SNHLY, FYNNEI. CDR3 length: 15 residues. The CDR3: CASSERGTGLDEQFF. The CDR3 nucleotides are TGTGCCAGCAGTGAAAGAGGGACAGGGCTCGATGAGCAGTTCTTC.

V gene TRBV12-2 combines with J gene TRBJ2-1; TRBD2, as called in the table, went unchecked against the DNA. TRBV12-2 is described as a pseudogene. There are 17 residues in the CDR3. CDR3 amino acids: CASRLAPERGVPNEQFF. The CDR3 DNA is TGTGCAAGTCGCTTAGCTCCGGAGCGGGGGGTACCAAATGAGCAGTTCTTC.

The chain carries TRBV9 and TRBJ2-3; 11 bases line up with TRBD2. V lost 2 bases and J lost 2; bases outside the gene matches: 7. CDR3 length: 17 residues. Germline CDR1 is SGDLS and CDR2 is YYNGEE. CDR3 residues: CASSVSGTSGYTDTQYF. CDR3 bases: TGTGCCAGCAGCGTGTCCGGGACTAGCGGCTACACAGATACGCAGTATTTT. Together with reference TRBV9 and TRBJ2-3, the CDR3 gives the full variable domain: DSGVTQTPKHLITATGQRVTLRCSPRSGDLSVYWYQQSLDQGLQFLIQYYNGEERAKGNILERFSAQQFPDLHSELNLSSLELGDSALYFCASSVSGTSGYTDTQYFGPGTRLTVL.

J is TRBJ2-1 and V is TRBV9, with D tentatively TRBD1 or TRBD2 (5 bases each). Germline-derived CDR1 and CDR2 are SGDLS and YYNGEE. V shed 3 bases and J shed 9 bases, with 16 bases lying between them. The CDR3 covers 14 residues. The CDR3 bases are TGTGCCAGCAGCGCAACTAGACAGTTTGGTGAGCAGTTCTTC. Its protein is CASSATRQFGEQFF.

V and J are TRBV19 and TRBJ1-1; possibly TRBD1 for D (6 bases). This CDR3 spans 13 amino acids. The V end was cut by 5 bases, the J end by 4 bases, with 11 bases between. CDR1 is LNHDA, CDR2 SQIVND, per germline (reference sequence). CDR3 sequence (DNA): TGTGCCAGTAGTTGGGGGCTGGGCACTGAAGCTTTCTTT. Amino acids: CASSWGLGTEAFF.

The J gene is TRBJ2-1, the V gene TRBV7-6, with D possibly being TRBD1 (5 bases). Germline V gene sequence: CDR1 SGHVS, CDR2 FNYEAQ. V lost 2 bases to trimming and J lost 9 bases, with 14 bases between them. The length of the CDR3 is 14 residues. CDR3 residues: CASSLFFQGGEQFF. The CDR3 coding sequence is TGTGCCAGCAGCTTATTCTTTCAGGGCGGTGAGCAGTTCTTC.

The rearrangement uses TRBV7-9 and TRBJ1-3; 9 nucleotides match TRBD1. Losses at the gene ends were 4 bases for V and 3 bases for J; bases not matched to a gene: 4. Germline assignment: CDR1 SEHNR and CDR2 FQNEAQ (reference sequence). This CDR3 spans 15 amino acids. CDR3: CASSYGTGSGNTIYF. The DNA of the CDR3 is TGTGCCAGCAGCTACGGGACAGGGAGTGGAAACACCATATATTTT.

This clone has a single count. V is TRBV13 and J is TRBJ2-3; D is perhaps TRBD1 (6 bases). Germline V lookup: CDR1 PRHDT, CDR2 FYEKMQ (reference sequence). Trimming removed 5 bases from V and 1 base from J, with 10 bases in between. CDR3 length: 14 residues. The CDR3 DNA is TGTGCCAGCAGCGAAAGGACAGGCACAGATACGCAGTATTTT. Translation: CASSERTGTDTQYF.

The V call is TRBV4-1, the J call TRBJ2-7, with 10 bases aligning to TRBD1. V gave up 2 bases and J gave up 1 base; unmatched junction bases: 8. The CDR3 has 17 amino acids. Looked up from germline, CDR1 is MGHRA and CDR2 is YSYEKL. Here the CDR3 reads CASSQSPDRGNSYEQYF. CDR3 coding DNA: TGCGCCAGCAGCCAATCCCCGGACAGGGGGAATTCCTACGAGCAGTACTTC.

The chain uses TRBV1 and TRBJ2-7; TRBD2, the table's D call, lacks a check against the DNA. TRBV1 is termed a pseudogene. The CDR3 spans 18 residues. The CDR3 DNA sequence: TGCACCAGCAGCCAAGAGTTGATCCGACTAGCGGGGGTAAACGAGCAGTACGTC. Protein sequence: CTSSQELIRLAGVNEQYV.

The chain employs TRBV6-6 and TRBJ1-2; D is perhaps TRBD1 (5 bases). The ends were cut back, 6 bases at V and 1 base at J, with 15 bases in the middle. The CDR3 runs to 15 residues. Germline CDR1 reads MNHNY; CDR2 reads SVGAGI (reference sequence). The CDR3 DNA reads TGTGCCAGCAGGCCGCCGGGGGGGGGTAACTATGGCTACACCTTC. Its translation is CASRPPGGGNYGYTF.

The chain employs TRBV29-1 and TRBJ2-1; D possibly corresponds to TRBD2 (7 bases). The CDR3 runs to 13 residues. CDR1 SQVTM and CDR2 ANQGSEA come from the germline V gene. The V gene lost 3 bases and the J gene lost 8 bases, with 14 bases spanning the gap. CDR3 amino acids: CSVDGGPGDEQFF. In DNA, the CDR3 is TGCAGCGTTGACGGGGGGCCCGGGGATGAGCAGTTCTTC.

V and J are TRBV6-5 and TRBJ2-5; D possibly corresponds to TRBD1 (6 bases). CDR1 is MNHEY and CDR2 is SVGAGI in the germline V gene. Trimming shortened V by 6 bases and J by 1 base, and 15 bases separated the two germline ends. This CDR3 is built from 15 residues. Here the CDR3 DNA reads TGTGCCAGCAGCCCTACTGGACAGACCCAAGAGACCCAGTACTTC. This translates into CASSPTGQTQETQYF.

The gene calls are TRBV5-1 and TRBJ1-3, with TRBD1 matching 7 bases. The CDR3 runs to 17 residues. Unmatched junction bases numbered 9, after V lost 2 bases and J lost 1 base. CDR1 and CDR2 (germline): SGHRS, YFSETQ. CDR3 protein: CASSFGGTAVSGNTIYF. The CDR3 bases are TGCGCCAGCAGCTTTGGCGGGACAGCCGTATCTGGAAACACCATATATTTT.

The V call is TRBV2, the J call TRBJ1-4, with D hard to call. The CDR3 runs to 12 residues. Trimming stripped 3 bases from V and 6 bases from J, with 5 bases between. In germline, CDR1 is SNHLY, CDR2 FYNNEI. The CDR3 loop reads CASSDGYEKLFF. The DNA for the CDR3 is TGTGCCAGCAGTGACGGGTATGAAAAACTGTTTTTT.

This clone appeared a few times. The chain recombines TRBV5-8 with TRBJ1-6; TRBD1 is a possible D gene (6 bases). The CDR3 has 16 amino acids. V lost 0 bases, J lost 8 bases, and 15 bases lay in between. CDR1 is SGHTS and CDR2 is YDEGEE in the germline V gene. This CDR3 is CASSLVGRGSYSPLHF. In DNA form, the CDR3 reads TGTGCCAGCAGCTTGGTGGGCAGGGGCTCCTATTCACCCCTCCACTTT. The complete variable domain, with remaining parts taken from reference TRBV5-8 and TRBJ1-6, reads EAGVTQSPTHLIKTRGQQATLRCSPISGHTSVYWYQQALGLGLQFLLWYDEGEERNRGNFPPRFSGRQFPNYSSELNVNALELEDSALYLCASSLVGRGSYSPLHFGNGTRLTVT.

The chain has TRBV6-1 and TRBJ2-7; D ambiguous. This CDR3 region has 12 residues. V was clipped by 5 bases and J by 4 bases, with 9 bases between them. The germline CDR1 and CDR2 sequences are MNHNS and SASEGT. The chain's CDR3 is CASSRALYEQYV. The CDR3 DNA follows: TGTGCCAGCAGTAGGGCATTATACGAGCAGTACGTC.